A single sample is the source of the 30 T cell receptor beta chains below, sequenced in a study of cytomegalovirus exposure and HLA in healthy donors. PCR employed 60 Vbeta and 13 Jbeta primers. Generated by immunoSEQ multiplex PCR, the TCRdb table keeps only in-frame clones and is missing some. The sample lists some 90,000 clones; approximately 83% were seen once. Sequencing was performed on PBMCs. The receptors come from a man aged 40-50 years in good health and CMV-seronegative.

This clone was observed a few times. The chain is built from TRBV2 and TRBJ2-6; the match to TRBD1 covers 10 bases. This CDR3 is 17 amino acids long. V lost 7 bases to trimming and J lost 1 base; unmatched junction nucleotides: 7. The germline V gene encodes CDR1 SNHLY and CDR2 FYNNEI. The CDR3 coding sequence is TGTGCCAGCACGACAGGGGGCCTCTTTTCTGGGGCCAACGTCCTGACTTTC. Translation: CASTTGGLFSGANVLTF.

This chain links TRBV4-1 with TRBJ2-6; possibly TRBD2 for D (6 bases). The CDR3 is 16 residues long. Trimming stripped 0 bases from V and 4 bases from J, with 10 bases between. Germline values: CDR1 MGHRA, CDR2 YSYEKL. CDR3 in DNA: TGCGCCAGCAGCCAAGATGCGGGGTCGGGGGCCAACGTCCTGACTTTC. Its translation: CASSQDAGSGANVLTF.

The chain combines TRBV11-3 with TRBJ1-1, with 8 nucleotides matching TRBD1. CDR1 is SGHNT, CDR2 YENEEA, per germline. The junction had 7 bases not matched to a gene; V was cut back by 6 bases and J by 7 bases. The CDR3 runs 13 residues. The CDR3 coding sequence is TGTGCCAGCAGGAAGACAGGGGCCAGTGAAGCTTTCTTT. Its protein product is CASRKTGASEAFF.

CDR3 DNA sequence: TGTGCCAGCAGCTTAGGGCTAGCGGGGTCCTACGAGCAGTACTTC. Translation: CASSLGLAGSYEQYF. The rearrangement uses TRBV11-2 and TRBJ2-7, with 9 bases that match TRBD2. This CDR3 is 15 amino acids long. Germline assignment: CDR1 SGHAT and CDR2 FQNNGV. J was trimmed by 1 base and V by 1 base; bases with no gene match: 2.

The chain joins TRBV19 to TRBJ1-5, with D hard to call. The V gene lost 1 base and the J gene lost 7 bases, with 11 bases spanning the gap. This CDR3 has 14 amino acids. Germline V lookup: CDR1 LNHDA, CDR2 SQIVND (reference sequence). The CDR3 spells CASSIAGLNQPQHF. DNA of the CDR3: TGTGCCAGTAGTATAGCCGGGTTAAACCAGCCCCAGCATTTT. Filled out from reference TRBV19 and TRBJ1-5, the complete variable domain reads DGGITQSPKYLFRKEGQNVTLSCEQNLNHDAMYWYRQDPGQGLRLIYYSQIVNDFQKGDIAEGYSVSREKKESFPLTVTSAQKNPTAFYLCASSIAGLNQPQHFGDGTRLSIL.

About this clone: Other nucleotide sequences from this sample produce the same CDR3. The gene calls are TRBV9 and TRBJ1-5; D call uncertain. The CDR3 runs to 15 residues. From germline, CDR1 is SGDLS and CDR2 YYNGEE. V lost 0 bases, J lost 1 base, and 8 bases lay in between. The CDR3 nucleotides read TGTGCCAGCAGCGTAGGGTCCGGGAGCAATCAGCCCCAGCATTTT. Translating gives CASSVGSGSNQPQHF. The variable domain in full, with the rest retrieved from reference TRBV9 and TRBJ1-5, is DSGVTQTPKHLITATGQRVTLRCSPRSGDLSVYWYQQSLDQGLQFLIQYYNGEERAKGNILERFSAQQFPDLHSELNLSSLELGDSALYFCASSVGSGSNQPQHFGDGTRLSIL.

J is TRBJ1-5 and V is TRBV7-2, with 11 bases identical to TRBD1. The J segment lost 2 bases and the V segment lost 1 base, leaving 7 bases of the junction unmatched. Per the germline V gene, CDR1 is SGHTA and CDR2 is FQGNSA. This CDR3 has 18 residues. The CDR3 loop is CASSLVGQGAWGNQPQHF. Here the CDR3 DNA reads TGTGCCAGCAGCTTAGTCGGACAGGGGGCCTGGGGCAATCAGCCCCAGCATTTT.

The rearrangement links TRBV30 to TRBJ2-7, with a possible D match to TRBD2 (5 bases). V lost 2 bases and J 7 bases, leaving 9 bases between the germline ends. The CDR3 has 11 residues. Germline-derived CDR1 and CDR2 are GTSNPN and SVGIG (reference sequence). The CDR3 bases are TGTGCCTGGAGTCCGCCGGGGGAGCAGTACTTC. The encoded protein is CAWSPPGEQYF.

The rearrangement links TRBV11-1 to TRBJ2-7; TRBD1 matches at 10 bases. Per the germline V gene, CDR1 is SGHAT and CDR2 is FQDESV (reference sequence). The trim removed 5 bases at V and 2 bases at J, leaving 3 bases unmatched. The CDR3 runs to 14 residues. CDR3 DNA sequence: TGTGCCAGCAGCCCTGGGACAGGGGCCTACGAGCAGTACTTC. As protein: CASSPGTGAYEQYF. The full variable domain, its missing parts supplied by reference TRBV11-1 and TRBJ2-7, is EAEVAQSPRYKITEKSQAVAFWCDPISGHATLYWYRQILGQGPELLVQFQDESVVDDSQLPKDRFSAERLKGVDSTLKIQPAELGDSAMYLCASSPGTGAYEQYFGPGTRLTVT.

This rearrangement joins TRBV2 to TRBJ2-2, with D possibly matching TRBD2 (7 bases). CDR1 is SNHLY and CDR2 is FYNNEI in the germline V gene. V gave up 3 bases and J gave up 4 bases, with 18 bases separating them. CDR3 length: 17 residues. DNA for the CDR3: TGTGCCAGCAGTGACCCCAAGGGGGGGCTGTTCACCGGGGAGCTGTTTTTT. Protein: CASSDPKGGLFTGELFF.

This clone was counted a single time. This rearrangement joins TRBV7-2 to TRBJ2-4; D may be TRBD1 (6 bases). V gave up 5 bases and J gave up 2 bases, with 16 bases separating them. The CDR3 consists of 16 residues. Germline CDR1 SGHTA, CDR2 FQGNSA. CDR3 residues: CASSHQGPPPKNIQYF. The DNA for the CDR3 is TGTGCCAGCAGCCATCAGGGGCCCCCTCCCAAAAACATTCAGTACTTC.

The chain carries TRBV5-1 and TRBJ1-6, with D tentatively TRBD1 (5 bases). Trimming removed 0 bases from V and 8 bases from J, with 12 bases in between. The CDR3 consists of 15 residues. Germline V CDR1 and CDR2: SGHRS, YFSETQ. CDR3 coding DNA: TGCGCCAGCAGCTTGGAGCCCGGGGGGGATTCACCCCTCCACTTT. This encodes CASSLEPGGDSPLHF.

The rearrangement joins TRBV11-3 to TRBJ1-6, with unresolved D. The CDR3 has 13 residues. V lost 5 bases to trimming and J lost 6 bases, with 8 bases between them. Germline CDR1 is SGHNT and CDR2 is YENEEA. CDR3 protein: CASSKSPNSPLHF. CDR3 coding DNA: TGTGCCAGCAGCAAAAGCCCTAATTCACCCCTCCACTTT.

V is TRBV28 and J is TRBJ2-5, with 8 bases aligning to TRBD1. The V and J ends lost 4 bases and 5 bases, in that order; junction bases with no gene match: 9. Germline CDR1 MDHEN, CDR2 SYDVKM. The CDR3 extends over 15 amino acids. The CDR3 sequence is CASSSRQGPQETQYF. CDR3 nucleotides: TGTGCCAGCAGTTCAAGACAGGGGCCCCAGGAGACCCAGTACTTC.

This chain connects TRBV7-9 to TRBJ1-2, with 8 bases that match TRBD1. CDR1 SEHNR and CDR2 FQNEAQ come from the germline V gene (reference sequence). Trimming cost V 4 bases and J 8 bases; bases outside gene matches: 6. This CDR3 is built from 13 residues. In nucleotides, the CDR3 is TGTGCCAGCAGCTCGCAGGGGGCGCGGGGCTACACCTTC. Its protein product is CASSSQGARGYTF.

The chain uses TRBV9 and TRBJ2-3, with 10 bases that match TRBD2. Germline V gene data show CDR1 as SGDLS and CDR2 as YYNGEE. The junction had 10 bases not matched to a gene; V was cut back by 2 bases and J by 7 bases. The CDR3 covers 16 residues. CDR3 amino acids: CASSVGSGGVGNTQYF. The CDR3 DNA reads TGTGCCAGCAGCGTGGGAAGCGGGGGGGTAGGAAATACGCAGTATTTT.

The genes are TRBV13 and TRBJ2-1, with D perhaps matching TRBD1 (5 bases). Germline CDR1 PRHDT, CDR2 FYEKMQ (reference sequence). V was shortened by 3 bases and J by 6 bases, with 21 bases between the two germline ends. The CDR3 is made up of 17 amino acids. The CDR3 loop reads CASSLRNVDMQGNEQFF. CDR3 coding DNA: TGTGCCAGCAGCTTGCGGAACGTAGATATGCAGGGCAATGAGCAGTTCTTC.

The V call is TRBV5-3, the J call TRBJ1-2, with 9 bases that match TRBD1. TRBV5-3 is assigned to the ORF class and has an uncertain function. Losses at the gene ends were 2 bases for V and 3 bases for J; bases not matched to a gene: 2. The CDR3 sequence is 14 residues long. CDR3: CARSLQGADYGYTF. DNA for the CDR3: TGTGCCAGAAGCTTACAGGGGGCGGACTATGGCTACACCTTC.

The chain combines TRBV6-1 with TRBJ1-2, with 9 bases identical to TRBD1. The CDR3 is 14 amino acids. The germline V gene encodes CDR1 MNHNS and CDR2 SASEGT. Unmatched junction bases numbered 4, after V lost 4 bases and J lost 4 bases. The CDR3 sequence is CASSGTGGAYGYTF. Here the CDR3 DNA reads TGTGCCAGCAGTGGTACAGGGGGCGCCTATGGCTACACCTTC.

The rearrangement links TRBV30 to TRBJ2-4, with D hard to call. V lost 4 bases to trimming and J lost 0 bases, with 7 bases between them. This CDR3 has 13 residues. Per germline, CDR1 GTSNPN and CDR2 SVGIG (reference sequence). CDR3 in DNA: TGTGCCTGGATTGGGCTAGCCAAAAACATTCAGTACTTC. Translation gives CAWIGLAKNIQYF.

This chain uses TRBV5-6 with TRBJ1-4, with TRBD1 identical over 7 bases. This CDR3 comprises 14 residues. CDR1 and CDR2 (germline): SGHDT, YYEEEE. J lost 8 bases, V lost 0 bases, and 4 bases had no gene match. The CDR3 protein is CASSLDRGREKLFF. CDR3 sequence (DNA): TGTGCCAGCAGCTTGGACAGGGGAAGGGAAAAACTGTTTTTT.

V usage is TRBV5-1 and J usage is TRBJ2-1, with 12 positions matching TRBD2. The germline V gene has CDR1 SGHRS and CDR2 YFSETQ. The junction had 13 bases not matched to a gene; V was cut back by 2 bases and J by 4 bases. This CDR3 region has 19 residues. The DNA for the CDR3 is TGCGCCAGCAGCTTCCTGTCACTCCCAACTAGCGGGGGGTACAATGAGCAGTTCTTC. Amino acids: CASSFLSLPTSGGYNEQFF.

This chain joins TRBV5-1 and TRBJ1-2; D gene unclear. V was trimmed by 1 base and J by 2 bases, leaving 9 bases between them. Germline V CDR1 and CDR2: SGHRS, YFSETQ. The CDR3 runs 14 residues. In DNA form, the CDR3 reads TGCGCCAGCAGCTTGAGCGAGGGCAACTATGGCTACACCTTC. Its translation: CASSLSEGNYGYTF.

This clone was seen more than once but under ten times. This CDR3 reads CASTNGGVTEAFF. DNA for the CDR3: TGTGCCAGCACCAACGGAGGGGTCACTGAAGCTTTCTTT. This chain links TRBV5-6 with TRBJ1-1; possibly TRBD1 for D (5 bases). V lost 6 bases, J lost 4 bases, and 13 bases lay in between. The CDR3 extends over 13 amino acids. Germline V gives CDR1 SGHDT, CDR2 YYEEEE.

In its sample, this clone was seen a few times. V usage is TRBV6-1 and J usage is TRBJ1-1; a weak D match, TRBD1 (5 bases). CDR1 and CDR2 (germline): MNHNS, SASEGT. With 10 bases removed from V and 6 bases from J, the gap between germline ends came to 15 bases. This CDR3 contains 12 residues. In nucleotides, the CDR3 is TGTGCCACCCAGGGCTATCGGGCTGAAGCTTTCTTT. Its protein is CATQGYRAEAFF.

The genes are TRBV12-5 and TRBJ2-7; 9 nucleotides line up with TRBD1. The germline V gene encodes CDR1 LGHNT and CDR2 FRNRAP. The CDR3 loop spans 14 amino acids. J was trimmed by 5 bases and V by 3 bases; bases with no gene match: 5. The CDR3 DNA reads TGTGCTAGTGGTTTCGGGACAGGGTTCGACGAGCAGTACTTC. Its translation is CASGFGTGFDEQYF.

The chain uses TRBV7-9 and TRBJ2-1; the D is unclear. Per the germline V gene, CDR1 is SEHNR and CDR2 is FQNEAQ (reference sequence). Trimming took 7 bases from V and 6 from J, leaving 10 bases between them. There are 12 residues in the CDR3. The CDR3 sequence is CASTPQRNEQFF. The CDR3 DNA follows: TGTGCCAGCACCCCCCAGCGCAATGAGCAGTTCTTC.

The chain joins TRBV5-6 to TRBJ2-1; possibly TRBD2 for D (6 bases). V was cut by 0 bases and J by 0 bases, with 10 bases left in between. The CDR3 covers 16 residues. Germline V lookup: CDR1 SGHDT, CDR2 YYEEEE. CDR3 sequence reads: CASSLDGGSSYNEQFF. The CDR3 DNA reads TGTGCCAGCAGCTTGGATGGGGGGAGCTCCTACAATGAGCAGTTCTTC.

The chain employs TRBV2 and TRBJ1-1, with TRBD1 matching 10 bases. Germline V gene lookup returns CDR1 SNHLY and CDR2 FYNNEI. This CDR3 contains 14 residues. The trim removed 6 bases at V and 5 bases at J, leaving 6 bases unmatched. The CDR3: CASSAGTGATEAFF. CDR3 DNA: TGTGCCAGCAGCGCCGGGACAGGGGCGACTGAAGCTTTCTTT.

The V and J genes are TRBV27 and TRBJ2-2; maybe TRBD2 (5 bases). This CDR3 is built from 13 residues. Germline V gene data show CDR1 as MNHEY and CDR2 as SMNVEV (reference sequence). Trimming took 6 bases from V and 6 from J, leaving 11 bases between them. CDR3 region: CASRVGGSGELFF. CDR3 DNA sequence: TGTGCCAGCAGAGTTGGAGGATCCGGGGAGCTGTTTTTT.